Listed below are T cell receptor beta chains from one sample, sequenced in a study of T cells in narcolepsy. The method was immunoSEQ multiplex PCR; TCRdb's version includes in-frame clones alone and lacks a portion of them. The table includes about 34,000 clones, 75% to 85% detected once. Sequencing was carried out using CD45RA- memory CD4+ T cells from PBMCs. These receptors were collected from a human donor with narcolepsy. CDR3s include the opening cysteine and the closing phenylalanine or tryptophan. Fields, in order: J gene, clone size, V gene, D gene, CDR3 DNA, CDR3 protein. D genes are given only for firm matches. Rows may omit the clone size; those that give it use once, few, many or a size class.

TRBJ1-4,.,TRBV7-8,.,TGTGCCAGCAGCTTAGCACTGAGGACAGACTATGAAAAACTGTTTTTT,CASSLALRTDYEKLFF
TRBJ2-5,.,TRBV7-3,.,TGTGCCAGCAGCTTAACGTTGGCAGGGAAAGAGACCCAGTACTTC,CASSLTLAGKETQYF
TRBJ2-7,.,TRBV27,TRBD2,TGTGCCAGCAGACTAGCGGGAGGTTCCAACGAGCAGTACTTC,CASRLAGGSNEQYF
TRBJ2-5,.,TRBV5-1,.,TGCGCCAGCGGCGTAGAGGAGACCCAGTACTTC,CASGVEETQYF
TRBJ1-2,.,TRBV6-5,.,TGTGCCAGCAGTGTCTCCGGGGGGCCTAACTATGGCTACACCTTC,CASSVSGGPNYGYTF
TRBJ2-1,few,TRBV7-6,TRBD1,TGTGCCAGCAGCCGAGTTTCTGACAGGGCCTTCTGGACTGAGCAGTTCTTC,CASSRVSDRAFWTEQFF
TRBJ2-7,.,TRBV28,TRBD2,TGTGCCAGCAGCCCCGGGGGGAGCCGCTACGAGCAGTACTTC,CASSPGGSRYEQYF
TRBJ2-5,.,TRBV2,.,TGTGCCAGCAGTGGAGGGTACGGTTTACAGGAGACCCAGTACTTC,CASSGGYGLQETQYF
TRBJ1-2,.,TRBV7-9,.,TGTGCCAGCAGCTTAGAGGGTTATGGCTACACCTTC,CASSLEGYGYTF
TRBJ2-2,.,TRBV7-3,.,TGTGCCAGCAGCTTACCACAGGGCGCGAACACCGGGGAGCTGTTTTTT,CASSLPQGANTGELFF
TRBJ2-7,.,TRBV7-9,.,TGTGCCAGCAGCTTGACGTCGTCCGAGCAGTACTTC,CASSLTSSEQYF
TRBJ1-2,.,TRBV7-6,.,TGTGCCAGCAGCCCGGACGGTAACTATGGCTACACCTTC,CASSPDGNYGYTF
TRBJ1-2,.,TRBV21-1,.,TGTGCCAGCAGCAAAGCGACCCTAGACGCCCACTATGGCTACACCTTC,CASSKATLDAHYGYTF
TRBJ2-3,.,TRBV11-3,.,TGTGCCAGCAGCGTAGCAGGTTGGGGGGAAGATACGCAGTATTTT,CASSVAGWGEDTQYF
TRBJ2-7,once,TRBV30,TRBD2,TGTGCCTGGACCCGCGGGAGCTACGAGCAGTACTTC,CAWTRGSYEQYF
TRBJ1-3,.,TRBV7-2,.,TGTGCCAGCAGCTTTGGAGGAGCTTCTGGAAACACCATATATTTT,CASSFGGASGNTIYF
TRBJ2-6,.,TRBV6-1,.,TGTGCCAGCAGCTCAGGGTACTCTGGGGCCAACGTCCTGACTTTC,CASSSGYSGANVLTF
TRBJ2-2,.,TRBV11-2,.,TGTGCCAGCAGCACCGGGACGGGCACCGGGGAGCTGTTTTTT,CASSTGTGTGELFF
TRBJ1-3,.,TRBV15,.,TGTGCCACCAGCAGATCGGATGGAAACACCATATATTTT,CATSRSDGNTIYF